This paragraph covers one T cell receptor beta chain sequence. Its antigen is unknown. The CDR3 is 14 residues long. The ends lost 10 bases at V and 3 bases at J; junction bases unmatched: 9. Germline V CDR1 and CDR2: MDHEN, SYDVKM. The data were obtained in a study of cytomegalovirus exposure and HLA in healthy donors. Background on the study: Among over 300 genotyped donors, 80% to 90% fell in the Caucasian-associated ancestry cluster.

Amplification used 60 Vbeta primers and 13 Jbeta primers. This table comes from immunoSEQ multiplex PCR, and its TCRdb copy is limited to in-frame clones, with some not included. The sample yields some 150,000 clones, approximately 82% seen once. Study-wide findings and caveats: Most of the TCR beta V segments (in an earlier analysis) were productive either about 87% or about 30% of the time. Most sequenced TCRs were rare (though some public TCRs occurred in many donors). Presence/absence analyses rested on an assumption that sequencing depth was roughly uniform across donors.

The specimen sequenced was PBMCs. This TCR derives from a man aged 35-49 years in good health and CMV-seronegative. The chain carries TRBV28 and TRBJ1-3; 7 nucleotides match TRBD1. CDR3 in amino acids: CATNEGAGGNTIYF. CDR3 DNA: TGTGCCACTAACGAGGGGGCAGGTGGAAACACCATATATTTT.